Listed below are T cell receptor beta chains from one sample, sequenced in a study of blood T cell repertoires in COVID-19. Method: immunoSEQ multiplex PCR; TCRdb's copy keeps in-frame clones and lacks some. The table shows about 280,000 clones, with around 90% occurring only once. Input material: peripheral blood. These receptors were collected from a man between 18 and 35 years old with active or convalescent COVID-19. The CDR3 runs from the conserved cysteine through the conserved F or W. Each record gives: CDR3 DNA, CDR3 protein, V gene, clone size, D gene, J gene. The D gene is left open where the match is weak. Size is omitted from some rows. Given values are once, few, many or a class for expanded clones.

DNA: TGTGCCAGCTCGCGTGAAACGGACACTCGAAATGAAAAACTGTTTTTT
CDR3: CASSRETDTRNEKLFF
V: TRBV18
size: -
D: -
J: TRBJ1-4

DNA: TGTGCCACCAGCGAGGGGGTTTCGAGCTCCTACGAGCAGTACTTC
CDR3: CATSEGVSSSYEQYF
V: TRBV15
size: -
D: -
J: TRBJ2-7

DNA: TGTGCCAGCAGTGAAGTCAGGGGGCTGGGTCGGGCAGATACGCAGTATTTT
CDR3: CASSEVRGLGRADTQYF
V: TRBV6-1
size: -
D: TRBD1
J: TRBJ2-3

DNA: TGCGCCAGCAGCTTGCCAGAACAAGAGACCCAGTACTTC
CDR3: CASSLPEQETQYF
V: TRBV5-1
size: -
D: -
J: TRBJ2-5

DNA: TGTGCCAGCAGCTCGGGACAGGGAAACTATGGCTACACCTTC
CDR3: CASSSGQGNYGYTF
V: TRBV11-2
size: -
D: TRBD1
J: TRBJ1-2

DNA: TGCGCCAGCAGCTTGGATGGGACGGGAGCCAATGAGCAGTTCTTC
CDR3: CASSLDGTGANEQFF
V: TRBV5-1
size: few
D: -
J: TRBJ2-1

DNA: TGTGCCACCAGCAGAGAATTACAGGGATTATACAATGAGCAGTTCTTC
CDR3: CATSRELQGLYNEQFF
V: TRBV15
size: few
D: -
J: TRBJ2-1

DNA: TGTGCCAGCAGTGCTGAGGGCTCTAACTATGGCTACACCTTC
CDR3: CASSAEGSNYGYTF
V: TRBV2
size: -
D: -
J: TRBJ1-2

DNA: TGTGCCAGTAGTATAGCGGGAATAGGACAGGGAACCTACGAGCAGTACTTC
CDR3: CASSIAGIGQGTYEQYF
V: TRBV19
size: -
D: TRBD1
J: TRBJ2-7

DNA: TGTGCCTGGAGCCTGCCGGGGGGGCGCTCGTACGGCACAGATACGCAGTATTTT
CDR3: CAWSLPGGRSYGTDTQYF
V: TRBV30
size: -
D: TRBD2
J: TRBJ2-3

DNA: TGTGCCAGCAGTCAGACAGGGGGCCATGGCTACACCTTC
CDR3: CASSQTGGHGYTF
V: TRBV25-1
size: -
D: TRBD1
J: TRBJ1-2

DNA: TGTGCCAGCAGCTTAGGGGGACTAGCGGCCCTATACGAGCAGTACTTC
CDR3: CASSLGGLAALYEQYF
V: TRBV11-2
size: -
D: TRBD2
J: TRBJ2-7

DNA: TGTGCCAGCAGTCGTCAGGGGGCATTGTTTGGCTACACCTTC
CDR3: CASSRQGALFGYTF
V: TRBV25-1
size: -
D: TRBD1
J: TRBJ1-2

DNA: TGTGCCAGCAGTTTAACGACAGGGAACTATGGCTACACCTTC
CDR3: CASSLTTGNYGYTF
V: TRBV2
size: -
D: TRBD1
J: TRBJ1-2

DNA: TGTGCCAGCGAGGCGAGCTCCTATAATTCACCCCTCCACTTT
CDR3: CASEASSYNSPLHF
V: TRBV2
size: -
D: -
J: TRBJ1-6

DNA: TGTGCCAGCTCACCACCATCCCAGGGGGGCGCGACCACTGAAGCTTTCTTT
CDR3: CASSPPSQGGATTEAFF
V: TRBV18
size: -
D: TRBD1
J: TRBJ1-1

DNA: TGTGCCAGCTCGCGGACAGCAGGTAGTCAGAACACTGAAGCTTTCTTT
CDR3: CASSRTAGSQNTEAFF
V: TRBV18
size: -
D: -
J: TRBJ1-1

DNA: TGTGCCAGCAGTGATGAAGGGAGGTTGGGAAGCGGGGCCGAGCAGTACTTC
CDR3: CASSDEGRLGSGAEQYF
V: TRBV6-1
size: -
D: TRBD2
J: TRBJ2-7

DNA: TGCGCCAGCAGCCAAGTGATGACAGGGGAGGGGTCACCCCTCCACTTT
CDR3: CASSQVMTGEGSPLHF
V: TRBV4-3
size: many
D: TRBD1
J: TRBJ1-6

DNA: TGTGCCAGCAGCGACGACAGGTATCGTGGAAACACCATATATTTT
CDR3: CASSDDRYRGNTIYF
V: TRBV9
size: -
D: -
J: TRBJ1-3

DNA: TGCGCCAGCAGCCAAGATAGGGGAACCAAAAACATTCAGTACTTC
CDR3: CASSQDRGTKNIQYF
V: TRBV4-1
size: -
D: -
J: TRBJ2-4

DNA: TGTGCCAGCAGCAATCAGGGTACGGGGACCCAGTACTTC
CDR3: CASSNQGTGTQYF
V: TRBV7-3
size: -
D: -
J: TRBJ2-5

DNA: TGCGCCAGCAGGGGGACTTATAGCACAGATACGCAGTATTTT
CDR3: CASRGTYSTDTQYF
V: TRBV10-2
size: -
D: -
J: TRBJ2-3

DNA: TGCGCCAGCAGTGACCGGGGGACCAACTATGGCTACACCTTC
CDR3: CASSDRGTNYGYTF
V: TRBV10-2
size: -
D: -
J: TRBJ1-2

DNA: TGTGCCAGCAGTGAATTCGGCAGGTCAGACAATCAGCCCCAGCATTTT
CDR3: CASSEFGRSDNQPQHF
V: TRBV25-1
size: once
D: -
J: TRBJ1-5

DNA: TGCAGCGGGCGGACAGGGGTGGAAAAACTGTTTTTT
CDR3: CSGRTGVEKLFF
V: TRBV29-1
size: once
D: TRBD1
J: TRBJ1-4

DNA: TGTGCCAGCAGCCCCCGGGACAGGACCTACAATGAGCAGTTCTTC
CDR3: CASSPRDRTYNEQFF
V: TRBV9
size: -
D: TRBD1
J: TRBJ2-1

DNA: TGTGCCAGCAGACTCAAGAGCGGGACGATCTCCTACAATGAGCAGTTCTTC
CDR3: CASRLKSGTISYNEQFF
V: TRBV27
size: -
D: TRBD2
J: TRBJ2-1

DNA: TGTGCCAGCAGTGAAGACCGGACAGGGGTCGACGAGCAGTACTTC
CDR3: CASSEDRTGVDEQYF
V: TRBV6-1
size: -
D: TRBD1
J: TRBJ2-7

DNA: TGTGCCAGCAGCTCCCGTGGGGGCCCTGGTGGGCCCCAGCATTTT
CDR3: CASSSRGGPGGPQHF
V: TRBV7-2
size: -
D: -
J: TRBJ1-5

DNA: TGTGCCAGCAGTTACGGCCCGACAGGGGTTTTCAACGAGCAGTACTTC
CDR3: CASSYGPTGVFNEQYF
V: TRBV6-6
size: few
D: TRBD1
J: TRBJ2-7

DNA: TGTGCCAGCAGCCAGACCCAAACAGGGATCAATCAGCCCCAGCATTTT
CDR3: CASSQTQTGINQPQHF
V: TRBV21-1
size: -
D: -
J: TRBJ1-5

DNA: TGTGCCAGCAGCCCCGGGGGGTTCTCCTACAATGAGCAGTTCTTC
CDR3: CASSPGGFSYNEQFF
V: TRBV3-1/TRBV3-2
size: -
D: TRBD2
J: TRBJ2-1

DNA: TGTGCCACCAGTGATGCGACAGGGCACAATGAGCAGTTCTTC
CDR3: CATSDATGHNEQFF
V: TRBV24-1
size: -
D: TRBD1
J: TRBJ2-1

DNA: TGTGCCAGCCCCGTCCTAGCGGGGGGGCGTGAGCAGTTCTTC
CDR3: CASPVLAGGREQFF
V: TRBV2
size: -
D: TRBD2
J: TRBJ2-1

DNA: TGTGCCAGCAGCTTCAGAGAGGGAGAGACCCAGTACTTC
CDR3: CASSFREGETQYF
V: TRBV9
size: -
D: -
J: TRBJ2-5

DNA: TGCGCCAGCAGCCCGGACAGGGTTATCGGGGAGCTGTTTTTT
CDR3: CASSPDRVIGELFF
V: TRBV5-1
size: -
D: TRBD1
J: TRBJ2-2

DNA: TGCGCCAGCAGCTTGAATTTAGGGGGCGACGAGCAGTACTTC
CDR3: CASSLNLGGDEQYF
V: TRBV5-1
size: few
D: TRBD1
J: TRBJ2-7

DNA: TGCAGCGTTGAGGGGGCCGAGGTCACTGAAGCTTTCTTT
CDR3: CSVEGAEVTEAFF
V: TRBV29-1
size: -
D: -
J: TRBJ1-1

DNA: TGTGCCAGCAGCTCATCCGTAGCTAGCGGGGGCCTCTACAATGAGCAGTTCTTC
CDR3: CASSSSVASGGLYNEQFF
V: TRBV7-8
size: once
D: TRBD2
J: TRBJ2-1

DNA: TGTGCCAGCAGCATGGTGGCGGGGGATTACAATGAGCAGTTCTTC
CDR3: CASSMVAGDYNEQFF
V: TRBV7-3
size: -
D: TRBD2
J: TRBJ2-1

DNA: TGCACCAGCAGCCAAGATCAGTGGGGGGGCACGTACGAGCAGTACTTC
CDR3: CTSSQDQWGGTYEQYF
V: TRBV1
size: -
D: -
J: TRBJ2-7

DNA: TGTGCCAGCAGCTTAGATCCTCAGGGTTCCTACGAGCAGTACTTC
CDR3: CASSLDPQGSYEQYF
V: TRBV11-2
size: -
D: -
J: TRBJ2-7

DNA: TGTGCCAGCAGTTCCCAGGGTAACTATGGCTACACCTTC
CDR3: CASSSQGNYGYTF
V: TRBV5-6
size: -
D: -
J: TRBJ1-2

DNA: TGTGCCAGCAGCCTGGACGGGGGGAGCTCTTACGAGCAGTACTTC
CDR3: CASSLDGGSSYEQYF
V: TRBV5-4
size: -
D: TRBD2
J: TRBJ2-7

DNA: TGTGCCAGCAGCTTAGCGGGGGGGAGTTTGGGCACAGATACGCAGTATTTT
CDR3: CASSLAGGSLGTDTQYF
V: TRBV7-2
size: -
D: TRBD2
J: TRBJ2-3

DNA: TGTGCCAGCAGCCAGTCAACAGGGGGATTCTCCTACAATGAGCAGTTCTTC
CDR3: CASSQSTGGFSYNEQFF
V: TRBV14
size: -
D: TRBD1
J: TRBJ2-1

DNA: TGTGCCAGCAGTTGGACTAGCGGGGGGTCAGAGCAGTACTTC
CDR3: CASSWTSGGSEQYF
V: TRBV6-6
size: -
D: TRBD2
J: TRBJ2-7

DNA: TGTGCCAGCAGCTTAGACCTCCAGACACCCCACTATGGCTACACCTTC
CDR3: CASSLDLQTPHYGYTF
V: TRBV7-2
size: -
D: -
J: TRBJ1-2

DNA: TGTGCCAGCAGCCACCTTAGCGGGGGGCTCGGAGATACGCAGTATTTT
CDR3: CASSHLSGGLGDTQYF
V: TRBV3-1/TRBV3-2
size: -
D: TRBD2
J: TRBJ2-3

DNA: TGTGCCAGCAGCGCCCGGACAGGGGGTTACGAGCAGTACTTC
CDR3: CASSARTGGYEQYF
V: TRBV9
size: -
D: TRBD1
J: TRBJ2-7

DNA: TGTGCCAGTAGTATCGGACTCACCTACGAGCAGTACTTC
CDR3: CASSIGLTYEQYF
V: TRBV19
size: -
D: -
J: TRBJ2-7

DNA: TGTGCCAGCAGCTTGGGATCGGCAGGTTATAATTCACCCCTCCACTTT
CDR3: CASSLGSAGYNSPLHF
V: TRBV5-6
size: -
D: -
J: TRBJ1-6